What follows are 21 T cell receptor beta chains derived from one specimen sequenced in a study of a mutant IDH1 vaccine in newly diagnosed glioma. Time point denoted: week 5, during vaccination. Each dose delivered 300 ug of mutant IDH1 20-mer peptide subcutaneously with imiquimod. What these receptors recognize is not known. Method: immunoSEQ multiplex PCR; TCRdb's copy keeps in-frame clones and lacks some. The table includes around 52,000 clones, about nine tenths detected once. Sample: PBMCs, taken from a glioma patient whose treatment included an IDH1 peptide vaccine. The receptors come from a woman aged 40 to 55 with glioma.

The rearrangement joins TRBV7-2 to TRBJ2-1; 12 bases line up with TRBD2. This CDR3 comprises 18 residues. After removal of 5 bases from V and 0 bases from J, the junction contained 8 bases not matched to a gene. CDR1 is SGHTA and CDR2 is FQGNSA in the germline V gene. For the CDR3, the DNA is TGTGCCAGCAGCCCTCAGGGACTAGCGGGCCACTCCTACAATGAGCAGTTCTTC. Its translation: CASSPQGLAGHSYNEQFF.

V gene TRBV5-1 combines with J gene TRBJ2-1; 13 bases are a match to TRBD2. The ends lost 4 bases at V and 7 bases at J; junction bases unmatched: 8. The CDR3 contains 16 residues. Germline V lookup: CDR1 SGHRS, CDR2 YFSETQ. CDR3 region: CASSPGGLAGSNEQFF. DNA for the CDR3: TGCGCCAGCAGCCCGGGGGGACTAGCGGGAAGTAATGAGCAGTTCTTC.

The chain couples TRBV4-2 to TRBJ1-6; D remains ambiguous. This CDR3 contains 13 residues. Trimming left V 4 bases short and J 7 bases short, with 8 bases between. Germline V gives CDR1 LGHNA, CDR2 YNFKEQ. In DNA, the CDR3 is TGTGCCAGCAGCCGGCAGGCCAATTCACCCCTCCACTTT. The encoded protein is CASSRQANSPLHF.

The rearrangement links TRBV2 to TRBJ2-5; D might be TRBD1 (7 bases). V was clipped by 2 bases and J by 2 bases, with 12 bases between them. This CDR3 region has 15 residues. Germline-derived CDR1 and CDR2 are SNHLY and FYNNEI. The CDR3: CASSERGDSQETQYF. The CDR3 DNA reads TGTGCCAGCAGTGAAAGGGGGGACAGTCAAGAGACCCAGTACTTC. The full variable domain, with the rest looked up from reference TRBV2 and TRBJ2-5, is EPEVTQTPSHQVTQMGQEVILRCVPISNHLYFYWYRQILGQKVEFLVSFYNNEISEKSEIFDDQFSVERPDGSNFTLKIRSTKLEDSAMYFCASSERGDSQETQYFGPGTRLLVL.

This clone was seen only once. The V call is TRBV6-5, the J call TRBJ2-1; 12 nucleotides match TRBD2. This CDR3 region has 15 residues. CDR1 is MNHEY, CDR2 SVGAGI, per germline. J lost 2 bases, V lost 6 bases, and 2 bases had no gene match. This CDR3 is CASSLAGGTYNEQFF. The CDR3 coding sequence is TGTGCCAGCAGCCTAGCGGGAGGGACCTACAATGAGCAGTTCTTC.

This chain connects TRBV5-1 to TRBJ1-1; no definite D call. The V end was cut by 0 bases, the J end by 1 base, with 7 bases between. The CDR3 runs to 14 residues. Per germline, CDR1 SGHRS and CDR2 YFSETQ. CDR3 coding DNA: TGCGCCAGCAGCTTGGGGGCAGCGAACACTGAAGCTTTCTTT. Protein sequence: CASSLGAANTEAFF.

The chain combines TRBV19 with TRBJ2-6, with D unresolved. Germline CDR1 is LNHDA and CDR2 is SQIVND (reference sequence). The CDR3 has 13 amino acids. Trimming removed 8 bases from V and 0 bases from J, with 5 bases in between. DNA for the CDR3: TGTGCCAGTCGACACTCTGGGGCCAACGTCCTGACTTTC. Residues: CASRHSGANVLTF.

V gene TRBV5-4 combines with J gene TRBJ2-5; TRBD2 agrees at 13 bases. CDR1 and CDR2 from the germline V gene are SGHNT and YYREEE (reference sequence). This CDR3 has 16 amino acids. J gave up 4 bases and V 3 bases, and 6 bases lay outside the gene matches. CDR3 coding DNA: TGTGCCAGCAGCTGGGGGGGACTAGCGGGACGAGAGACCCAGTACTTC. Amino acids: CASSWGGLAGRETQYF.

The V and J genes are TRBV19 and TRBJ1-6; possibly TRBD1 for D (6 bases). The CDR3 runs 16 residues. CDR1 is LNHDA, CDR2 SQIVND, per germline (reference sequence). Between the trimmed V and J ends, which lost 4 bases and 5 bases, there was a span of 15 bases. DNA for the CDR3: TGTGCCAGTAGTACCCCGGGAGGGGGTGATAATTCACCCCTCCACTTT. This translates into CASSTPGGGDNSPLHF.

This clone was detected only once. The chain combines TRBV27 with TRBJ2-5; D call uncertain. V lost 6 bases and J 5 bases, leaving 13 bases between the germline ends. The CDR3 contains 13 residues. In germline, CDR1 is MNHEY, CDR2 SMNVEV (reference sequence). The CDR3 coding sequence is TGTGCCAGCAGACGCGCCTGGGGTGAGACCCAGTACTTC. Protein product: CASRRAWGETQYF.

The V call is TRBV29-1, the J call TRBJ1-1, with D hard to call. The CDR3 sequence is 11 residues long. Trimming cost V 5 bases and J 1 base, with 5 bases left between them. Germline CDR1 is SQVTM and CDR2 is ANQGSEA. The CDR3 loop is CSVSRNTEAFF. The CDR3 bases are TGCAGCGTTTCCAGGAACACTGAAGCTTTCTTT.

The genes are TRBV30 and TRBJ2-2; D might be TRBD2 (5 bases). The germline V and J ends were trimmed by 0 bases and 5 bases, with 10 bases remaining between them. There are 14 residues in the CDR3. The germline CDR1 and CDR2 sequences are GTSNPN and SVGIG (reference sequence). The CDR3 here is CAWSVRRGTGELFF. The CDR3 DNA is TGTGCCTGGAGTGTACGTCGCGGGACCGGGGAGCTGTTTTTT.

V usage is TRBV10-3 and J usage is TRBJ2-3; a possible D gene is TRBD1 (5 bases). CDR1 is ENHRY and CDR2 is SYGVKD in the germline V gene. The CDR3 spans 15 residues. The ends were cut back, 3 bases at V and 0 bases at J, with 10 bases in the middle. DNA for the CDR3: TGTGCCATCAGTGACAGGGTTACTAGCACAGATACGCAGTATTTT. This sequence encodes CAISDRVTSTDTQYF.

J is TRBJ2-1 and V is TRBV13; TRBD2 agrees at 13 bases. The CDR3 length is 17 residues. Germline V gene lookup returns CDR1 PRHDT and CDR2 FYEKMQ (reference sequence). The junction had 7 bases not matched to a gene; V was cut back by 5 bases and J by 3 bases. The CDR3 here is CASSHSRLAGGYNEQFF. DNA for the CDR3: TGTGCCAGCAGCCATTCCCGACTAGCGGGAGGCTACAATGAGCAGTTCTTC.

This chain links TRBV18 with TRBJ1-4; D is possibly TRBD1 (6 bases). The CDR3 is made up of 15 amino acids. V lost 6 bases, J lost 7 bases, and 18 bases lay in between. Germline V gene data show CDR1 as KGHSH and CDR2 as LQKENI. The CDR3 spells CASSRQGPAGEKLFF. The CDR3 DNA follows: TGTGCCAGCTCGAGGCAGGGGCCGGCGGGTGAAAAACTGTTTTTT. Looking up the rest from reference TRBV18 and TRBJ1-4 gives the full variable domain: NAGVMQNPRHLVRRRGQEARLRCSPMKGHSHVYWYRQLPEEGLKFMVYLQKENIIDESGMPKERFSAEFPKEGPSILRIQQVVRGDSAAYFCASSRQGPAGEKLFFGSGTQLSVL.

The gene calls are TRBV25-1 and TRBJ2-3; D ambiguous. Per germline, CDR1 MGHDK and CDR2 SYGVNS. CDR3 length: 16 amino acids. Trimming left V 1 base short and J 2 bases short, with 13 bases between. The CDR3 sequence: CASSELRGSYTDTQYF. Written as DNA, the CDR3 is TGTGCCAGCAGTGAATTGCGCGGTTCTTACACAGATACGCAGTATTTT.

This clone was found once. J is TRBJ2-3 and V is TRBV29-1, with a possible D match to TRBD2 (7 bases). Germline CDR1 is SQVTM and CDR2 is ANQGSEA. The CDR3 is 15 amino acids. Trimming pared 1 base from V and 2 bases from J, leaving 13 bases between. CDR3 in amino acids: CSVEGGGGPTDTQYF. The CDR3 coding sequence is TGCAGCGTTGAAGGGGGCGGGGGCCCCACAGATACGCAGTATTTT.

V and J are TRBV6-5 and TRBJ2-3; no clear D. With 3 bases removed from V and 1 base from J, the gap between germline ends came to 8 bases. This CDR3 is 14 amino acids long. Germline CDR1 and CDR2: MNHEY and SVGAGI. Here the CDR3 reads CASSYQKGTDTQYF. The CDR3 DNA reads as TGTGCCAGCAGTTATCAAAAGGGCACAGATACGCAGTATTTT.

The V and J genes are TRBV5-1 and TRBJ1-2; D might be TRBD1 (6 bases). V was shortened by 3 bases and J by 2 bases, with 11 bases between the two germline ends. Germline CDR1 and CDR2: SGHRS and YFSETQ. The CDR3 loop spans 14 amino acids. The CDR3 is CASSSGQRNYGYTF. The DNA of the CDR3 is TGCGCCAGCAGCTCCGGACAGAGAAACTATGGCTACACCTTC.

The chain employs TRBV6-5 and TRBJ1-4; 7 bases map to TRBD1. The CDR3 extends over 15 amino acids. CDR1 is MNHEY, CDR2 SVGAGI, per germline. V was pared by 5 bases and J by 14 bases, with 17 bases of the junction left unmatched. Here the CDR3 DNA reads TGTGCCAGCAGTAAAGTTGAGGACAGGAGATTTTCGCTGTTTTTT. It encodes CASSKVEDRRFSLFF.

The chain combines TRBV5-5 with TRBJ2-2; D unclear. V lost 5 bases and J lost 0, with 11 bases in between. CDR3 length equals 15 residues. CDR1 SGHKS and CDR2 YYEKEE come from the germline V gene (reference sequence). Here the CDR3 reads CASSLTQTNTGELFF. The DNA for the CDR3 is TGTGCCAGCAGTCTGACCCAAACGAACACCGGGGAGCTGTTTTTT.